This section outlines one T cell receptor beta chain sequence together with its context. Which antigen it targets is not known. Base qualities are missing; no much larger clone stands one base away. CD8 naive samples were obtained by positive selection for CCR7 among CD45RO-negative cells, yielding a CD45RA+CCR7+ population from which TemRA cells were excluded. Donors were healthy HIV-negative adults with no recently reported acute infections or vaccinations. Every donor was a Caucasian adult residing in Nashville, Tennessee, USA. Blood was collected by leukapheresis, and PBMCs were isolated by Ficoll-Histopaque density gradient centrifugation and then cryopreserved in liquid nitrogen vapor phase. Analytical flow cytometry was used to check the purity and quantity of every magnetically sorted T cell population. Genomic DNA was isolated from each sorted fraction and quantified by UV absorbance on a Nanodrop 2000c.

Using the deep immunoSEQ assay, TCR CDR3 regions were amplified from genomic DNA by multiplex PCR. For each cell subset, the extracted genomic DNA was distributed evenly across all wells of several immunoSEQ 96-well plates, and each plate served as one replicate. Each replicate PCR for sorted subsets received around 200 ng genomic DNA, equal to tens of thousands of T cell genomes. The purified libraries were quantified using a Qubit 3.0 fluorometer, sized with a Bioanalyzer 2100, and then quantified again using the KAPA Library Quantification kit. Every immunoSEQ 96-well plate was sequenced on a separate single-read 150-cycle Illumina NextSeq 550 flow cell. On the authors' methods: Because the immunoSEQ output included only junctional sequences and no quality scores, the filtering could not be the same as the filtering used for full-length reads. To assign V/J genes and CDR3, sequences were annotated using PyIR, a Python wrapper for IgBLAST v1.9, with IMGT germline references. Reads with weak V/J assignments (E-value above 1e-6), missing CDR3, stop codons, out-of-frame junctions, or ambiguous translated residues were removed. V3J clonotypes were defined as sequences sharing an identical inferred V gene, J gene, and CDR3 amino acid sequence. To compute the percentage overlap between repertoires, the number of shared unique clonotypes was divided by the size of the smaller repertoire. RTK rarefaction, the Chao1 estimator, and Recon v2.1 estimates of unobserved clonotypes were used to assess repertoire richness. OLGA was used to compute generation probabilities for all TCRbeta clonotypes that the gDNA method yielded from a few donors. Not all clones reach the TCRdb copy of this immuneACCESS table, which keeps in-frame sequences only. Checked studies attribute under half of the gap to unresolved V genes and leave the rest unexplained. D and trimming come from the DNA, and the V and J calls and clone size come from that table. The sample table lists 550,000 to 750,000 clones, less than 97% of them with a count of one. Of the sample, around 0.097% falls within the top ten clones.

The record originates from a study of shared clonotypes between healthy human individuals (dated by TCRdb to the early 2020s). About the full investigation: Two women and a few men aged 18 to 49 years were included in the cohort. Per donor, three plates each were used for CD4 naive and CD4 memory, two for CD8 naive, and one for CD8 memory. Blood TCR repertoires of a handful of healthy adults were deeply sequenced to estimate repertoire size and the extent of clonotype sharing between individuals. To increase sequencing depth and limit assay-specific biases, different laboratories used diverse techniques to prepare libraries and sequence TCR repertoires. Per donor, leukapheresis produced somewhere between about 0.94 and 9.5 billion PBMCs. What the study reported, not specific to this receptor: Rarefaction of sorted-subset datasets indicated incomplete sequencing despite the large sequencing depth. The small number of donors limited the genetic and exposure-history diversity represented. Based on pairwise subsampling, the degree of clonotype sharing among donors was expected to be affected by sequencing depth. Sampling was limited to blood, and TCR repertoires in tissue likely differ from TCR repertoires in blood. Across a few donors, approximately 4.6% of naive CD4, more than 3% of naive CD8, approximately 2.5% of memory CD4, and approximately 0.4% of memory CD8 clonotypes were shared. Naive subsets generally had larger estimated clonotype richness than memory subsets. Higher generation probabilities were observed for clonotypes shared by all four sorted-subset donors than for non-shared clonotypes.

Relative to germline, V is missing 3 bases and J is missing 3 bases, with 8 bases of the junction outside any gene match. The CDR3 contains 15 residues, cysteine and phenylalanine counted. CDR3 DNA is the only sequence kept; it has 45 bases, read in frame from the first base. CDR1 and CDR2 are read off the germline V gene as MDHEN and SYDVKM. The sequenced material came from naive CD8+ T cells sorted from blood. Sample cell subset or site, as interpreted from the label and publication: CD45RA+CCR7+. The chain was built from TRBV28 and TRBJ2-7, with 7 central nucleotides matching TRBD2. The sequence was obtained from a woman aged 30 to 39 in good health. DNA sequence: TGTGCCAGCAGTTTGCGCGGACTAGACCTCTACGAGCAGTACTTC. Translated, this is CASSLRGLDLYEQYF.